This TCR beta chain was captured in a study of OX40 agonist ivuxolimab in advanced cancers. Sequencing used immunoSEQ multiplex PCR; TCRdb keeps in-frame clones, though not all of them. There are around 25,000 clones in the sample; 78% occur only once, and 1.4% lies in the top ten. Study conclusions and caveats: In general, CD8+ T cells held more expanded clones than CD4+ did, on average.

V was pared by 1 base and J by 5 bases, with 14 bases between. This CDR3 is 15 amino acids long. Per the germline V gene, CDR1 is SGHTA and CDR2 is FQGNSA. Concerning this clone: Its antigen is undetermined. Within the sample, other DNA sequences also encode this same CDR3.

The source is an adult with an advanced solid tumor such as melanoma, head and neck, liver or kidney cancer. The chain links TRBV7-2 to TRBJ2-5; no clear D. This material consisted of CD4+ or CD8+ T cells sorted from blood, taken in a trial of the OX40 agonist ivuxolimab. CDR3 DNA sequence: TGTGCCAGCAGCTTAGGGCAAGGGCCGTGGGAGACCCAGTACTTC. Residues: CASSLGQGPWETQYF.